The 2 T cell receptor beta chains reported below all come from one sample, sequenced in a study of PD-L1 blockade in urothelial cancer. Assay used: immunoSEQ multiplex PCR; TCRdb lists only in-frame clones, some missing. The data show around 110,000 clones, with 91% seen just once and less than 4.5% held by the top ten. Time point described: peripheral blood 6 weeks after treatment start. Here the sequenced sample was PBMCs, taken around atezolizumab (anti-PD-L1) treatment. These receptors all stem from a man between 60 and 70 years old with urothelial cancer.

V gene TRBV7-9 combines with J gene TRBJ1-2, with D unresolved. There are 13 residues in the CDR3. V was trimmed by 6 bases and J by 0 bases, leaving 8 bases between them. Germline V gene sequence: CDR1 SEHNR, CDR2 FQNEAQ (reference sequence). The CDR3 loop is CASSRRANYGYTF. As DNA, the CDR3 is TGTGCCAGCAGTCGGAGGGCTAACTATGGCTACACCTTC.

The V gene is TRBV7-9, the J gene TRBJ2-7; 10 positions match TRBD2. This CDR3 has 14 amino acids. Trimming removed 5 bases from V and 4 bases from J; junction bases left unmatched: 5. Germline CDR1 and CDR2: SEHNR and FQNEAQ (reference sequence). As DNA, the CDR3 is TGTGCCAGCAGCGGGAGCGGGGGGGCGTACGAGCAGTACTTC. It codes for CASSGSGGAYEQYF.